This TCR beta chain originates from a study of blood T cell repertoires in COVID-19. Deletions cut 4 bases from V and 0 bases from J, with 19 bases between. The CDR3 length is 19 residues. CDR1 is SGHTA and CDR2 is FQGNSA in the germline V gene. Authors' analysis steps: Quantification of nucleated cells was approximated via reference gene primer amplification. Clones were sequenced by immunoSEQ multiplex PCR, and TCRdb holds only the in-frame ones, with some missing. V and J calls and clone size are as listed in that table; D and trimming were resolved from the DNA. Here the sample spans roughly 430,000 clones, 88% being singletons.

This sequence was found in a woman between 40 and 55 years old with acute COVID-19. The chain employs TRBV7-2 and TRBJ1-6; no clear D gene. The sample consisted of PBMCs or T cells enriched from blood (not recorded which). The CDR3 reads CASSSGSWVGSSYNSPLHF. The CDR3 coding sequence is TGTGCCAGCAGCTCGGGATCCTGGGTAGGGAGCTCCTATAATTCACCCCTCCACTTT.